Below are 32 T cell receptor beta chains sequenced from a single sample in a study of identical twins. TCRdb analysed the 5' RACE reads with MiXCR anew, one entry per CDR3 protein. The table has about 520,000 distinct CDR3 sequences, 20% to 25% seen once. Separately, the same data were catalogued under a study of T cells expressing NK-cell markers.

The material sequenced was CD4+ T cells sorted from blood. These receptors originate from a woman aged 18 to 35 in good health.

This clonotype was observed a few times. The chain uses TRBV11-2 and TRBJ2-7; 7 nucleotides align to TRBD2. CDR1 and CDR2 (germline): SGHAT, FQNNGV. This CDR3 region has 16 residues. Trimming cost V 5 bases and J 2 bases; bases outside gene matches: 12. DNA of the CDR3: TGTGCCAGCAGCCTATCAACTAGCGATCTTCCCTACGAGCAGTACTTC. Protein: CASSLSTSDLPYEQYF.

This clonotype appeared once. The chain employs TRBV28 and TRBJ2-5; D unclear. V was pared by 2 bases and J by 7 bases, with 8 bases between. CDR1 is MDHEN, CDR2 SYDVKM, per germline. The CDR3 consists of 12 residues. Written as DNA, the CDR3 is TGTGCCAGCAGTTTAGGCCCGTCGACCCAGTACTTC. It specifies CASSLGPSTQYF.

This clonotype turned up a few times. The chain links TRBV7-3 to TRBJ1-2, with D perhaps TRBD1 (6 bases). Germline CDR1 reads SGHTA; CDR2 reads FQGTGA. Trimming shortened V by 5 bases and J by 4 bases, and 14 bases separated the two germline ends. This CDR3 comprises 14 residues. This chain's CDR3 is CASSPGGYGYGYTF. The CDR3 region has the DNA TGTGCCAGCAGCCCCGGGGGCTACGGCTATGGCTACACCTTC.

This clonotype was detected ten times or more. The V gene is TRBV4-3, the J gene TRBJ2-3, with D maybe TRBD1 (6 bases). Germline V gene lookup returns CDR1 LGHNA and CDR2 YSLEER. The CDR3 covers 16 residues. Trimming cost V 0 bases and J 2 bases, with 12 bases left between them. The CDR3 region has the DNA TGCGCCAGCAGCCAAGATGGGGGCTTTTACACAGATACGCAGTATTTT. Its protein product is CASSQDGGFYTDTQYF.

This clonotype was observed at least ten times. An end of the junction does not agree with germline; a read error may underlie this. This rearrangement joins TRBV9 to TRBJ1-5; no clear D gene. Per germline, CDR1 SGDLS and CDR2 YYNGEE. The CDR3 length is 14 residues. The CDR3 loop reads CASSVGVETQAQHF. DNA for the CDR3: TGTGCCAGCAGCGTAGGCGTAGAGACTCAGGCCCAGCATTTT. Combining the CDR3 with reference TRBV9 and TRBJ1-5 gives the whole variable domain DSGVTQTPKHLITATGQRVTLRCSPRSGDLSVYWYQQSLDQGLQFLIQYYNGEERAKGNILERFSAQQFPDLHSELNLSSLELGDSALYFCASSVGVETQAQHFGDGTRLSIL.

The rearrangement joins TRBV7-2 to TRBJ2-7; TRBD2 might be the D (6 bases). V gave up 4 bases and J gave up 1 base, with 17 bases separating them. The CDR3 runs 16 residues. The V gene's germline CDR1 is SGHTA and CDR2 FQGNSA. CDR3 residues: CASSSRARGTSYEQYF. The CDR3 region has the DNA TGTGCCAGCAGCTCGAGAGCCCGGGGGACGTCCTACGAGCAGTACTTC.

This clonotype was found a few times. The rearrangement joins TRBV5-1 to TRBJ1-1; D is uncertain. V gave up 0 bases and J gave up 7 bases, with 7 bases separating them. The CDR3 loop spans 12 amino acids. Germline lookup yields CDR1 SGHRS and CDR2 YFSETQ. The CDR3 nucleotides read TGCGCCAGCAGCTTGGAAGCGGGTGAAGCTTTCTTT. Protein: CASSLEAGEAFF.

V and J are TRBV7-9 and TRBJ1-2; perhaps TRBD1 as D (6 bases). V was shortened by 3 bases and J by 1 base, with 12 bases between the two germline ends. CDR1 and CDR2 from the germline V gene are SEHNR and FQNEAQ (reference sequence). The CDR3 spans 15 residues. CDR3 sequence (DNA): TGTGCCAGCAGCTTGTCTAGGGGGAGTAACTATGGCTACACCTTC. Translated, it gives CASSLSRGSNYGYTF.

This clonotype was found once. CDR3 in amino acids: CASSPGTRDEQFF. The CDR3 nucleotides read TGTGCCAGCTCACCGGGGACGCGGGATGAGCAGTTCTTC. The rearrangement uses TRBV18 and TRBJ2-1, with D possibly being TRBD1 or TRBD2 (5 bases each). Trimming pared 3 bases from V and 8 bases from J, leaving 11 bases between. Germline V gives CDR1 KGHSH, CDR2 LQKENI. CDR3 length equals 13 residues.

This clonotype was seen only a few times. V is TRBV18 and J is TRBJ1-2, with 8 nucleotides matching TRBD1. Per the germline V gene, CDR1 is KGHSH and CDR2 is LQKENI. There are 17 residues in the CDR3. The ends lost 3 bases at V and 2 bases at J; junction bases unmatched: 11. The CDR3 sequence: CASSPRTGHELNYGYTF. The CDR3 region has the DNA TGTGCCAGCTCACCCAGGACAGGGCATGAGTTAAACTATGGCTACACCTTC.

This clonotype appeared a few times. The rearrangement links TRBV29-1 to TRBJ2-1; D is uncertain. CDR3 length: 11 residues. V lost 1 base, J lost 8 bases, and 6 bases lay in between. CDR1 is SQVTM and CDR2 is ANQGSEA in the germline V gene. CDR3 amino acids: CSVEVLDEQFF. The CDR3 DNA reads TGCAGCGTTGAAGTATTGGATGAGCAGTTCTTC.

The chain combines TRBV5-1 with TRBJ2-2; D is ambiguous. The CDR3 runs 16 residues. Germline CDR1 is SGHRS and CDR2 is YFSETQ. V lost 2 bases and J 0 bases, leaving 11 bases between the germline ends. The CDR3 bases are TGCGCCAGCAGCTTTCCGTCTGGCGCGAACACCGGGGAGCTGTTTTTT. It yields the protein CASSFPSGANTGELFF.

The J gene is TRBJ2-5, the V gene TRBV4-2; TRBD2 matches at 9 bases. The CDR3 has 19 residues. Germline CDR1 and CDR2: LGHNA and YNFKEQ. Trimming removed 1 base from V and 0 bases from J; junction bases left unmatched: 12. This CDR3 is CASSQGDASGDQYQETQYF. The DNA of the CDR3 is TGTGCCAGCAGCCAAGGAGATGCTAGCGGGGATCAGTACCAAGAGACCCAGTACTTC.

This clonotype was observed many times. The V gene is TRBV15, the J gene TRBJ1-3, with unresolved D. Germline V lookup: CDR1 LNHNV, CDR2 YYDKDF (reference sequence). The ends were cut back, 0 bases at V and 2 bases at J, with 8 bases in the middle. This CDR3 has 15 residues. CDR3 in DNA: TGTGCCACCAGCAGAGATCTAGGAGCTGGAAACACCATATATTTT. Translation gives CATSRDLGAGNTIYF.

This chain connects TRBV9 to TRBJ2-2; the match to TRBD2 covers 7 bases. CDR3 length equals 14 residues. Germline CDR1 is SGDLS and CDR2 is YYNGEE. Unmatched junction bases numbered 5, after V lost 5 bases and J lost 4 bases. CDR3 loop: CASSSTSFTGELFF. CDR3 nucleotides: TGTGCCAGCAGTTCGACTAGCTTCACCGGGGAGCTGTTTTTT.

The chain links TRBV3-1 to TRBJ2-4, with D possibly matching TRBD2 (7 bases). Between the trimmed V and J ends, which lost 4 bases and 3 bases, there was a span of 10 bases. The CDR3 has 14 residues. Per germline, CDR1 LGHDT and CDR2 YNNKEL (reference sequence). CDR3 bases: TGTGCCAGCAGCCGGGGAGGGGGCAAAAACATTCAGTACTTC. Its translation is CASSRGGGKNIQYF.

This chain joins TRBV4-3 and TRBJ2-3; the D gene is possibly TRBD1 (6 bases). The CDR3 has 17 residues. Germline V gene sequence: CDR1 LGHNA, CDR2 YSLEER. Trimming cost V 1 base and J 4 bases, with 18 bases left between them. This CDR3 is CASSQVSGTLSADTQYF. The CDR3, as DNA: TGCGCCAGCAGCCAAGTGAGTGGGACACTAAGTGCAGATACGCAGTATTTT.

This clonotype was seen a single time. The rearrangement joins TRBV7-9 to TRBJ2-1; D is ambiguous. This CDR3 is built from 13 residues. Between the trimmed V and J ends, which lost 1 base and 9 bases, there was a span of 10 bases. CDR1 is SEHNR and CDR2 is FQNEAQ in the germline V gene (reference sequence). The DNA of the CDR3 is TGTGCCAGCAGCTTAGGGGGTTGGACTGAGCAGTTCTTC. Translation gives CASSLGGWTEQFF.

The chain employs TRBV5-1 and TRBJ2-5; D gene ambiguous. Germline V gene sequence: CDR1 SGHRS, CDR2 YFSETQ. V gave up 3 bases and J gave up 9 bases, with 15 bases separating them. The CDR3 is 13 residues long. CDR3 DNA: TGCGCCAGCAGCTGGGAAGGAGATTGGGCCCAGTACTTC. It yields the protein CASSWEGDWAQYF.

V is TRBV9 and J is TRBJ2-3; D tentatively reads TRBD1 or TRBD2 (5 bases each). Germline lookup yields CDR1 SGDLS and CDR2 YYNGEE. Between the trimmed V and J ends, which lost 3 bases and 3 bases, there was a span of 14 bases. The CDR3 runs 15 residues. The CDR3 reads CASSEAGRETDTQYF. CDR3 bases: TGTGCCAGCAGCGAGGCGGGCAGGGAGACAGATACGCAGTATTTT.

The genes are TRBV12-3 or TRBV12-4 and TRBJ2-1, with 14 bases fitting TRBD2. The CDR3 is made up of 17 amino acids. V was clipped by 9 bases and J by 7 bases; unmatched bases: 14. The DNA of the CDR3 is TGTGCCAGTAGCTCCCTACCCGGGACTAGCGGGAGTAATGAGCAGTTCTTC. It codes for CASSSLPGTSGSNEQFF.

The chain joins TRBV6-1 to TRBJ1-1, with no clear D. From germline, CDR1 is MNHNS and CDR2 SASEGT. CDR3 length: 14 residues. Trimming cost V 6 bases and J 3 bases, with 14 bases left between them. The CDR3 reads CASSPWTGDTEAFF. DNA of the CDR3: TGTGCCAGCAGCCCGTGGACCGGGGACACTGAAGCTTTCTTT.

This clonotype was seen only a few times. The J gene is TRBJ2-1, the V gene TRBV20-1; 7 bases line up with TRBD2. This CDR3 region has 15 residues. CDR1 and CDR2 from the germline V gene are DFQATT and SNEGSKA (reference sequence). Losses at the gene ends were 2 bases for V and 2 bases for J; bases not matched to a gene: 6. Here the CDR3 reads CSARRAGLTYNEQFF. In DNA, the CDR3 is TGCAGTGCTAGAAGGGCGGGACTAACCTACAATGAGCAGTTCTTC.

The chain employs TRBV6-1 and TRBJ1-2, with D unresolved. V was clipped by 4 bases and J by 3 bases, with 12 bases between them. CDR3 length: 14 residues. Germline assignment: CDR1 MNHNS and CDR2 SASEGT. The CDR3 here is CASSGGGTHYGYTF. In DNA form, the CDR3 reads TGTGCCAGCAGTGGGGGAGGAACACACTATGGCTACACCTTC.

This clonotype appeared many times. V and J are TRBV5-5 and TRBJ2-3, with 7 bases identical to TRBD2. Looked up from germline, CDR1 is SGHKS and CDR2 is YYEKEE (reference sequence). The CDR3 runs 16 residues. J lost 2 bases, V lost 1 base, and 7 bases had no gene match. DNA of the CDR3: TGTGCCAGCAGCTTGATCCTAGCGGTGGTCACAGATACGCAGTATTTT. It codes for CASSLILAVVTDTQYF.

This clonotype was detected only a few times. The chain carries TRBV20-1 and TRBJ1-2, with no clear D. Germline values: CDR1 DFQATT, CDR2 SNEGSKA (reference sequence). V was cut by 0 bases and J by 2 bases, with 10 bases left in between. This CDR3 spans 14 amino acids. CDR3 sequence: CSARDMAGNYGYTF. Written as DNA, the CDR3 is TGCAGTGCTAGAGATATGGCAGGAAACTATGGCTACACCTTC.

V and J are TRBV30 and TRBJ2-5; D is possibly TRBD2 (5 bases). Germline CDR1 reads GTSNPN; CDR2 reads SVGIG (reference sequence). This CDR3 is 11 amino acids long. The V gene lost 4 bases and the J gene lost 4 bases, with 7 bases spanning the gap. CDR3 DNA sequence: TGTGCCTGGACTGAGGGAGAGACCCAGTACTTC. Residues: CAWTEGETQYF.

This chain links TRBV18 with TRBJ2-6; D ambiguous. Germline loops: CDR1 KGHSH, CDR2 LQKENI. V was clipped by 1 base and J by 1 base, with 8 bases between them. CDR3 size: 16 residues. DNA of the CDR3: TGTGCCAGCTCACCACTGATACGATCTGGGGCCAACGTCCTGACTTTC. This encodes CASSPLIRSGANVLTF.

The V gene is TRBV18, the J gene TRBJ2-7; possible D gene TRBD1, 6 bases. V was shortened by 1 base and J by 3 bases, with 7 bases between the two germline ends. The CDR3 loop spans 13 amino acids. From germline, CDR1 is KGHSH and CDR2 LQKENI. The CDR3 loop is CASSPQDSYEQYF. CDR3 in DNA: TGTGCCAGCTCACCACAGGACAGCTACGAGCAGTACTTC.

This clonotype was detected a few times. The chain joins TRBV5-6 to TRBJ2-5; D is possibly TRBD1 (6 bases). V was pared by 1 base and J by 3 bases, with 7 bases between. Per germline, CDR1 SGHDT and CDR2 YYEEEE. This CDR3 is 13 amino acids long. CDR3 DNA sequence: TGTGCCAGCAGCTTGTACAGGGAAGAGACCCAGTACTTC. Its translation: CASSLYREETQYF.

The rearrangement uses TRBV7-2 and TRBJ2-1, with 11 bases that match TRBD2. The CDR3 totals 16 residues. V lost 1 base to trimming and J lost 5 bases; unmatched junction nucleotides: 4. Germline CDR1 is SGHTA and CDR2 is FQGNSA. The CDR3 nucleotides are TGTGCCAGCAGCTTAGTGGGGACTAGCGGCCACAATGAGCAGTTCTTC. Protein sequence: CASSLVGTSGHNEQFF.

The sample holds a few counts of this clonotype. This chain links TRBV12-3 or TRBV12-4 with TRBJ2-7; 12 bases align to TRBD1. This CDR3 is built from 15 residues. The ends lost 7 bases at V and 4 bases at J; junction bases unmatched: 8. The CDR3 DNA is TGTGCCAGCACCCTTGGGGACAGGGGGCGGTACGAGCAGTACTTC. Translating gives CASTLGDRGRYEQYF.